This T cell receptor beta chain stems from a study of blood T cell repertoires in COVID-19. Across the study: From T cells, B-cell-depleted T cells, or PBMCs came the material, which was cDNA or gDNA.

Participant-reported clinical history was the basis for cohort assignment. The assay was immunoSEQ multiplex PCR, and TCRdb's table has in-frame clones only and misses some. The repertoire holds 150,000 to 200,000 clones, over 70% seen once, with 11% in the top ten. Germline V gene data show CDR1 as SGHAT and CDR2 as FQNNGV. V lost 1 base and J 1 base, leaving 8 bases between the germline ends. The CDR3 length is 15 residues. A note on this clone: In the same sample, other DNA sequences code for this CDR3.

V gene TRBV11-2 combines with J gene TRBJ2-1, with a weak D call TRBD2 (5 bases). The sequence was collected from a man aged 50 to 59 who had recovered from COVID-19. The sample comprised PBMCs or T cells enriched from blood (not recorded which). The CDR3 here is CASSLVGGSYNEQFF. CDR3 coding DNA: TGTGCCAGCAGCTTAGTGGGCGGGTCCTACAATGAGCAGTTCTTC.